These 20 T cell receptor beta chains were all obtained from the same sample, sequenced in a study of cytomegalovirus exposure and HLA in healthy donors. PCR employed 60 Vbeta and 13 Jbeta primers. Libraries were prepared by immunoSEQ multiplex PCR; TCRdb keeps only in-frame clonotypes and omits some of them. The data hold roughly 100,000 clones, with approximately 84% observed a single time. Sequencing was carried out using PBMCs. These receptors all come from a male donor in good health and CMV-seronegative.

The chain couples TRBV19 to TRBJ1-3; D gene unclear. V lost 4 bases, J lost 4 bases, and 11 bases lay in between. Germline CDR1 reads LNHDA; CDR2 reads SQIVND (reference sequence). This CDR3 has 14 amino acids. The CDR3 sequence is CASSTEYSGNTIYF. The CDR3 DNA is TGTGCCAGTAGTACAGAATATAGCGGAAACACCATATATTTT.

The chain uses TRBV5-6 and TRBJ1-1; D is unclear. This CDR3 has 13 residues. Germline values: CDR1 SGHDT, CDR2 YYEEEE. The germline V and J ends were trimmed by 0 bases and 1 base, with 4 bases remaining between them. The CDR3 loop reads CASSLVRNTEAFF. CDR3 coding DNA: TGTGCCAGCAGCTTGGTCAGGAACACTGAAGCTTTCTTT.

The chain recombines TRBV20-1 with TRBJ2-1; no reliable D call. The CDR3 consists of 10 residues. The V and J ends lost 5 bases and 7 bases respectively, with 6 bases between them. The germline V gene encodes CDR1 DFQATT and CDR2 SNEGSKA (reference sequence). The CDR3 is CSALVNEQFF. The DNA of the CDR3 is TGCAGTGCTCTAGTTAATGAGCAGTTCTTC.

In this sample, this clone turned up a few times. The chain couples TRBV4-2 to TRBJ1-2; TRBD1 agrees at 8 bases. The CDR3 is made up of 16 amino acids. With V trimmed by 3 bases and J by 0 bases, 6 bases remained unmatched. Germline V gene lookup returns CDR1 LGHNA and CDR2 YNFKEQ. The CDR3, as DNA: TGTGCCAGCAGCCAGTCCACAGGGGGAACTAACTATGGCTACACCTTC. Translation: CASSQSTGGTNYGYTF.

The chain's CDR3 is CASSLAGTGVAYEQYF. The CDR3 nucleotides read TGCGCCAGCAGCTTGGCCGGGACGGGGGTGGCCTACGAGCAGTACTTC. This chain uses TRBV5-1 with TRBJ2-7; D is perhaps TRBD2 (6 bases). Germline V gene sequence: CDR1 SGHRS, CDR2 YFSETQ. The CDR3 consists of 16 residues. V was shortened by 0 bases and J by 2 bases, with 15 bases between the two germline ends.

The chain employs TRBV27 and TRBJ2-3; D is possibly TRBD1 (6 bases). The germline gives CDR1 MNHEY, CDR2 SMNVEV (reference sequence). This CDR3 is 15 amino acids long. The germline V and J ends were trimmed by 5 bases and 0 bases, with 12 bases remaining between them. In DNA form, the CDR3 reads TGTGCCAGCAGTCCCCGGACAGAGAGCACAGATACGCAGTATTTT. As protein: CASSPRTESTDTQYF.

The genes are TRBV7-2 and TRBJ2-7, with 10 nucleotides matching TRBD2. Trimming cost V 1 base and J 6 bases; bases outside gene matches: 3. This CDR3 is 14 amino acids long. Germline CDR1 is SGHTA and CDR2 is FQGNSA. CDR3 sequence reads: CASSLGLAGAEQYF. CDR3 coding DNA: TGTGCCAGCAGCTTAGGGCTAGCGGGAGCCGAGCAGTACTTC.

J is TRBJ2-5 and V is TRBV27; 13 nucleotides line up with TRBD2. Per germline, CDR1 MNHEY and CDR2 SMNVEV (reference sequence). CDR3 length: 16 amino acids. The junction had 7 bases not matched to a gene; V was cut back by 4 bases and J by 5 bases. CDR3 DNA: TGTGCCAGCAGTTCTACTAGCGGGAGGGCCTGGGAGACCCAGTACTTC. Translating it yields CASSSTSGRAWETQYF.

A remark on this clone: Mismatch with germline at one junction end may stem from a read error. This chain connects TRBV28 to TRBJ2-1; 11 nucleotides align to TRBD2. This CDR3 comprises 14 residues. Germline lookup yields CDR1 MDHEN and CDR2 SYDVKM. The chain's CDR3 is CASGLAGGPGEQFF. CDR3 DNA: TGTGCCAGCGGTTTAGCGGGAGGGCCAGGTGAGCAGTTCTTC. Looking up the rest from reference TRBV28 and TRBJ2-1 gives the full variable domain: DVKVTQSSRYLVKRTGEKVFLECVQDMDHENMFWYRQDPGLGLRLIYFSYDVKMKEKGDIPEGYSVSREKKERFSLILESASTNQTSMYLCASGLAGGPGEQFFGPGTRLTVL.

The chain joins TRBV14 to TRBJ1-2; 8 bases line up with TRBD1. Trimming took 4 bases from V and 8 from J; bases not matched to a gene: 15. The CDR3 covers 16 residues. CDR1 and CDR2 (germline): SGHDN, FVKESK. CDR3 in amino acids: CASSRGQGDASWGYTF. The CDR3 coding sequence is TGTGCCAGCAGCCGAGGACAGGGAGACGCCTCGTGGGGCTACACCTTC.

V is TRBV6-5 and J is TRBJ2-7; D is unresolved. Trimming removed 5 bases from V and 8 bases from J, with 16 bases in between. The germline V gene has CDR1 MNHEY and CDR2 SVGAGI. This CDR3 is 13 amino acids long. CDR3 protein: CASSAMSDQKQYF. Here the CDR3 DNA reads TGTGCCAGCAGTGCGATGTCTGATCAAAAGCAGTACTTC.

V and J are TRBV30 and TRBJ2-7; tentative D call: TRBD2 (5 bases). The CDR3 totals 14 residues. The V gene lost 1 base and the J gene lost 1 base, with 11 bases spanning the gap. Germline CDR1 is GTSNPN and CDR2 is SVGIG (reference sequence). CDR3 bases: TGTGCCTGGAGTGACCGGGGTGTGTCCTACGAGCAGTACTTC. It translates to CAWSDRGVSYEQYF.

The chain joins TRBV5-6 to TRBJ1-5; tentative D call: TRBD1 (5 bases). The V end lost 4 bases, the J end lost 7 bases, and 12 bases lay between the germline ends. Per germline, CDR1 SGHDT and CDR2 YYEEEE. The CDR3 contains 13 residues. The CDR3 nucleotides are TGTGCCAGCAGCCCGCGGGGCGGACAGCCCCAGCATTTT. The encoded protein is CASSPRGGQPQHF.

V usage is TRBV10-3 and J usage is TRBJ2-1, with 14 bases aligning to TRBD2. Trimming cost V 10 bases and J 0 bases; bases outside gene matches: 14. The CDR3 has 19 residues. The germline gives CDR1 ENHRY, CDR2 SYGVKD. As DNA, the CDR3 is TGTGCCACCGACGTAGGGACTAGCGGGAGAACAGGCTCCTACAATGAGCAGTTCTTC. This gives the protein CATDVGTSGRTGSYNEQFF.

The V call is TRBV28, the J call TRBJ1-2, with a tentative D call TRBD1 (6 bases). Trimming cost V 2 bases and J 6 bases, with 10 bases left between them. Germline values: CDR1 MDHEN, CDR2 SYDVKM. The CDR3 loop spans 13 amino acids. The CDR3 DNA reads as TGTGCCAGCAGTTTAACACAGGGTAATGGCTACACCTTC. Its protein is CASSLTQGNGYTF.

CDR3 amino acids: CASSVDYRDEAFF. CDR3 DNA sequence: TGTGCCAGCAGCGTAGATTATCGGGATGAAGCTTTCTTT. The chain recombines TRBV9 with TRBJ1-1, with D uncertain. This CDR3 is built from 13 residues. Trimming left V 0 bases short and J 7 bases short, with 10 bases between. CDR1 is SGDLS, CDR2 YYNGEE, per germline.

CDR3 sequence (DNA): TGCGCCAGCAGCGTTGGACAGGGTAACTATGGCTACACCTTC. Its protein product is CASSVGQGNYGYTF. V gene TRBV5-1 combines with J gene TRBJ1-2; 8 bases are shared with TRBD1. CDR1 SGHRS and CDR2 YFSETQ come from the germline V gene. Trimming took 4 bases from V and 1 from J; bases not matched to a gene: 3. CDR3 length equals 14 residues.

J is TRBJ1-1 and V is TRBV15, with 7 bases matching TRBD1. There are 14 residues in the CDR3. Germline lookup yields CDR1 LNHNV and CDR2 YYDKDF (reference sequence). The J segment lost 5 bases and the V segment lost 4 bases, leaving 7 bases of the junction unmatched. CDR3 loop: CATSTPGQLTEAFF. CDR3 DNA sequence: TGTGCCACCAGCACACCGGGACAGTTAACTGAAGCTTTCTTT.

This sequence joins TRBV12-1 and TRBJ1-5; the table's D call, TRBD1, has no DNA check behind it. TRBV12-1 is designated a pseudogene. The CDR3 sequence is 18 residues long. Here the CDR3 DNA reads TGTGCCAGCAGCCCAAAAGGGACAGGCTCCTATAGCAATCAGCCCCAGCATTTT. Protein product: CASSPKGTGSYSNQPQHF.

The CDR3 is CASSIDPFRWRAEAKNIQYF. The CDR3 coding sequence is TGTGCCAGTAGTATAGATCCCTTTCGGTGGAGGGCTGAAGCCAAAAACATTCAGTACTTC. The V call is TRBV19, the J call TRBJ2-4; D might be TRBD2 (6 bases). The CDR3 extends over 20 amino acids. CDR1 and CDR2 from the germline V gene are LNHDA and SQIVND (reference sequence). V was clipped by 0 bases and J by 0 bases, with 21 bases between them.